This TCR beta chain appears in the sequencing data of a study of CD8 T cells in ankylosing spondylitis. This CDR3 comprises 13 residues. Germline values: CDR1 SGHVS, CDR2 FQNEAQ. V was clipped by 5 bases and J by 1 base, with 7 bases between them. As the method for making TCR beta libraries, quantitative 5'-RACE with molecular barcodes was used. MiXCR was run by TCRdb on the 5' RACE reads, yielding one entry per CDR3 protein. The sample holds around 150,000 distinct CDR3 sequences; about 18% are singletons and the top ten take about 8.2%. Findings and limits, study-wide: Eight or nine highly homologous variants made up a TCR beta motif that seemed to typify ankylosing spondylitis blood. From matched ankylosing spondylitis synovial fluid, disease-linked clones were reportedly recovered at significantly enriched levels. Disease-linked clones bore a CD8+ phenotype and were relatively rare in peripheral blood.

This clonotype was seen repeatedly, ten times or more. Antigen: not known. Sequencing used blood, either unsorted or a sorted T cell fraction (not recorded which). This chain connects TRBV7-8 to TRBJ2-3, with D perhaps matching TRBD1 or TRBD2 (5 bases each). This clonotype originated in a male donor with ankylosing spondylitis or in good health (not recorded which). CDR3 amino acids: CASSRDRTDTQYF. The DNA for the CDR3 is TGTGCCAGCAGCAGGGACCGCACAGATACGCAGTATTTT.